A selection of T cell receptor beta chains follows, all from one sample in a study of technical replicates of blood from a few donors. Generated by immunoSEQ multiplex PCR, the TCRdb table keeps only in-frame clones and is missing some. This table has approximately 99,000 clones, about 96% appearing once. Sequences were obtained from T cells isolated from PBMCs. These receptors were taken from a human donor in good health. Both conserved end residues are part of each CDR3. A D gene is named only where the DNA matches it firmly. Some rows have no size entry. The others give once, few or many, or a class for an expanded clone.

clone size: .; J gene: TRBJ1-4; V gene: TRBV14; D gene: .; CDR3 protein: CASSQGWAPNEKLFF; CDR3 DNA: TGTGCCAGCAGCCAAGGATGGGCTCCTAATGAAAAACTGTTTTTT
clone size: .; J gene: TRBJ2-3; V gene: TRBV7-9; D gene: TRBD2; CDR3 protein: CASSLDPSGITDTQYF; CDR3 DNA: TGTGCCAGCAGCTTGGATCCTAGCGGGATAACGGATACGCAGTATTTT
clone size: .; J gene: TRBJ1-1; V gene: TRBV27; D gene: .; CDR3 protein: CASSLVVNTEAFF; CDR3 DNA: TGTGCCAGCAGTTTAGTAGTTAACACTGAAGCTTTCTTT
clone size: .; J gene: TRBJ2-6; V gene: TRBV6-1; D gene: .; CDR3 protein: CASRVAGANVLTF; CDR3 DNA: TGTGCCAGCAGGGTAGCTGGGGCCAACGTCCTGACTTTC
clone size: .; J gene: TRBJ2-3; V gene: TRBV9; D gene: TRBD2; CDR3 protein: CASSPGLAVTYTQYF; CDR3 DNA: TGTGCCAGCAGCCCTGGACTAGCGGTGACGTATACGCAGTATTTT
clone size: .; J gene: TRBJ1-2; V gene: TRBV7-9; D gene: .; CDR3 protein: CASSLAAAYGYTF; CDR3 DNA: TGTGCCAGCAGCTTAGCAGCCGCCTATGGCTACACCTTC
clone size: .; J gene: TRBJ1-2; V gene: TRBV5-1; D gene: TRBD1; CDR3 protein: CASSLEQGAVGYTF; CDR3 DNA: TGCGCCAGCAGCTTGGAACAGGGGGCCGTTGGCTACACCTTC
clone size: .; J gene: TRBJ1-5; V gene: TRBV2; D gene: TRBD1; CDR3 protein: CASSSTGNNQPQHF; CDR3 DNA: TGTGCCAGCAGTTCGACAGGGAACAATCAGCCCCAGCATTTT
clone size: .; J gene: TRBJ1-1; V gene: TRBV5-1; D gene: .; CDR3 protein: CASSAGLMNTEAFF; CDR3 DNA: TGCGCCAGCAGCGCGGGACTGATGAACACTGAAGCTTTCTTT
clone size: once; J gene: TRBJ2-2; V gene: TRBV7-9; D gene: .; CDR3 protein: CASSLAPEGRGELFF; CDR3 DNA: TGTGCCAGCAGCTTAGCCCCCGAGGGCAGAGGGGAGCTGTTTTTT
clone size: .; J gene: TRBJ1-2; V gene: TRBV29-1; D gene: TRBD1; CDR3 protein: CSVVGTGAPYGYTF; CDR3 DNA: TGCAGCGTTGTAGGGACAGGGGCTCCCTATGGCTACACCTTC
clone size: .; J gene: TRBJ2-7; V gene: TRBV13; D gene: TRBD1; CDR3 protein: CASSLGGTGSHEQYF; CDR3 DNA: TGTGCCAGCAGCTTAGGGGGGACAGGGTCCCACGAGCAGTACTTC
clone size: once; J gene: TRBJ2-7; V gene: TRBV10-1; D gene: .; CDR3 protein: CASSGQALGEQYF; CDR3 DNA: TGCGCCAGCAGTGGACAGGCCCTGGGAGAGCAGTACTTC
clone size: once; J gene: TRBJ2-5; V gene: TRBV7-2; D gene: TRBD2; CDR3 protein: CASSPRTSGAETQYF; CDR3 DNA: TGTGCCAGCAGCCCCCGGACTAGCGGGGCAGAGACCCAGTACTTC
clone size: .; J gene: TRBJ1-3; V gene: TRBV19; D gene: TRBD1; CDR3 protein: CASSVGRGQYNRNTIYF; CDR3 DNA: TGTGCCAGTAGTGTCGGGAGGGGACAGTATAACAGAAACACCATATATTTT
clone size: .; J gene: TRBJ2-3; V gene: TRBV29-1; D gene: TRBD1; CDR3 protein: CSVEFRDRVTDTQYF; CDR3 DNA: TGCAGCGTTGAGTTCAGGGACAGGGTCACAGATACGCAGTATTTT
clone size: .; J gene: TRBJ2-7; V gene: TRBV28; D gene: .; CDR3 protein: CASRRLPPSYEQYF; CDR3 DNA: TGTGCCAGCAGAAGACTTCCCCCCTCCTACGAGCAGTACTTC
clone size: once; J gene: TRBJ2-2; V gene: TRBV5-1; D gene: TRBD1; CDR3 protein: CASSLGTGTDTGELFF; CDR3 DNA: TGCGCCAGCAGCTTGGGGACAGGGACGGACACCGGGGAGCTGTTTTTT
clone size: .; J gene: TRBJ1-6; V gene: TRBV7-9; D gene: TRBD1; CDR3 protein: CASSPGQGASYNSPLHF; CDR3 DNA: TGTGCCAGCAGCCCGGGACAGGGGGCCTCCTATAATTCACCCCTCCACTTT
clone size: .; J gene: TRBJ2-3; V gene: TRBV30; D gene: .; CDR3 protein: CAWNTGTDTQYF; CDR3 DNA: TGTGCCTGGAATACAGGCACAGATACGCAGTATTTT
clone size: .; J gene: TRBJ2-2; V gene: TRBV7-7; D gene: .; CDR3 protein: CASSLEFSLGRTGELFF; CDR3 DNA: TGTGCCAGCAGCTTAGAGTTCTCCTTGGGGCGAACCGGGGAGCTGTTTTTT
clone size: .; J gene: TRBJ2-1; V gene: TRBV5-1; D gene: TRBD1; CDR3 protein: CASRETGRYNEQFF; CDR3 DNA: TGCGCCAGCAGGGAGACAGGGCGGTACAATGAGCAGTTCTTC
clone size: .; J gene: TRBJ2-1; V gene: TRBV5-4; D gene: TRBD2; CDR3 protein: CASSLRLADNEQFF; CDR3 DNA: TGTGCCAGCAGCTTAAGGCTAGCGGACAATGAGCAGTTCTTC
clone size: .; J gene: TRBJ1-2; V gene: TRBV2; D gene: .; CDR3 protein: CASSGDPLTRALNYGYTF; CDR3 DNA: TGTGCCAGCAGTGGTGACCCCTTGACTCGAGCCCTTAACTATGGCTACACCTTC
clone size: .; J gene: TRBJ2-5; V gene: TRBV7-2; D gene: .; CDR3 protein: CASSEELGGTQYF; CDR3 DNA: TGTGCCAGCAGCGAAGAGCTCGGAGGGACCCAGTACTTC
clone size: .; J gene: TRBJ1-1; V gene: TRBV30; D gene: .; CDR3 protein: CAWSPFLGGEAFF; CDR3 DNA: TGTGCCTGGAGTCCATTTCTCGGGGGTGAAGCTTTCTTT
clone size: .; J gene: TRBJ2-7; V gene: TRBV5-1; D gene: TRBD2; CDR3 protein: CASSLTSGSSYEQYF; CDR3 DNA: TGCGCCAGCAGCTTGACTAGCGGGAGCTCCTACGAGCAGTACTTC
clone size: .; J gene: TRBJ2-3; V gene: TRBV7-9; D gene: TRBD1; CDR3 protein: CASSSGQVARDTQYF; CDR3 DNA: TGTGCCAGCAGCTCCGGACAGGTGGCCCGGGATACGCAGTATTTT
clone size: .; J gene: TRBJ1-1; V gene: TRBV7-9; D gene: .; CDR3 protein: CASSLQGSTEAFF; CDR3 DNA: TGTGCCAGCAGCTTACAGGGTAGCACTGAAGCTTTCTTT
clone size: .; J gene: TRBJ1-1; V gene: TRBV28; D gene: .; CDR3 protein: CASSFGQNTEAFF; CDR3 DNA: TGTGCCAGCAGTTTCGGACAGAACACTGAAGCTTTCTTT
clone size: .; J gene: TRBJ1-2; V gene: TRBV7-6; D gene: TRBD1; CDR3 protein: CASSPKLTGNDYGYTF; CDR3 DNA: TGTGCCAGCAGCCCGAAACTGACAGGGAATGACTATGGCTACACCTTC
clone size: once; J gene: TRBJ2-4; V gene: TRBV9; D gene: TRBD2; CDR3 protein: CASSVGGGRYF; CDR3 DNA: TGTGCCAGCAGCGTAGGGGGGGGTAGGTACTTC
clone size: .; J gene: TRBJ2-5; V gene: TRBV5-1; D gene: TRBD1; CDR3 protein: CASSISTGEETQYF; CDR3 DNA: TGCGCCAGCAGCATATCGACAGGGGAAGAGACCCAGTACTTC
clone size: .; J gene: TRBJ2-2; V gene: TRBV15; D gene: .; CDR3 protein: CATSRGRYTGELFF; CDR3 DNA: TGTGCCACCAGCAGAGGCCGGTACACCGGGGAGCTGTTTTTT
clone size: .; J gene: TRBJ2-7; V gene: TRBV5-5; D gene: TRBD1; CDR3 protein: CASSGTAYEQYF; CDR3 DNA: TGTGCCAGCAGCGGGACAGCCTACGAGCAGTACTTC
clone size: .; J gene: TRBJ2-3; V gene: TRBV4-1; D gene: .; CDR3 protein: CASSQGGSLTDTQYF; CDR3 DNA: TGCGCCAGCAGCCAAGGTGGGAGTCTGACAGATACGCAGTATTTT
clone size: .; J gene: TRBJ2-7; V gene: TRBV2; D gene: .; CDR3 protein: CASSDRGSFVPFSSYEQYF; CDR3 DNA: TGTGCCAGCAGTGATCGGGGAAGTTTCGTTCCGTTCAGTTCCTACGAGCAGTACTTC
clone size: .; J gene: TRBJ2-5; V gene: TRBV28; D gene: TRBD2; CDR3 protein: CASSPTSGGPFETQYF; CDR3 DNA: TGTGCCAGCAGCCCAACTAGCGGAGGGCCGTTCGAGACCCAGTACTTC
clone size: .; J gene: TRBJ2-1; V gene: TRBV2; D gene: TRBD1; CDR3 protein: CASSEGTGAIGEQFF; CDR3 DNA: TGTGCCAGCAGTGAAGGGACAGGGGCGATAGGTGAGCAGTTCTTC
clone size: .; J gene: TRBJ2-3; V gene: TRBV9; D gene: .; CDR3 protein: CASSGTWADTQYF; CDR3 DNA: TGTGCCTCGAGCGGCACTTGGGCAGATACGCAGTATTTT
clone size: .; J gene: TRBJ2-1; V gene: TRBV27; D gene: .; CDR3 protein: CASSFGDEQFF; CDR3 DNA: TGTGCCAGCAGTTTCGGGGATGAGCAGTTCTTC
clone size: .; J gene: TRBJ2-3; V gene: TRBV9; D gene: TRBD2; CDR3 protein: CASSVGSGGAGDTQYF; CDR3 DNA: TGTGCCAGCAGCGTAGGCAGCGGGGGGGCCGGAGATACGCAGTATTTT
clone size: .; J gene: TRBJ2-1; V gene: TRBV6-5; D gene: .; CDR3 protein: CASSSQPILRYEQFF; CDR3 DNA: TGTGCCAGCAGTTCCCAACCCATATTGAGGTATGAGCAGTTCTTC
clone size: .; J gene: TRBJ1-2; V gene: TRBV28; D gene: TRBD1; CDR3 protein: CASSFTGGAAGGYTF; CDR3 DNA: TGTGCCAGCAGTTTTACAGGGGGCGCGGCAGGTGGCTACACCTTC
clone size: .; J gene: TRBJ2-7; V gene: TRBV5-4; D gene: .; CDR3 protein: CASSSPNEQYF; CDR3 DNA: TGTGCCAGCAGCTCCCCCAACGAGCAGTACTTC